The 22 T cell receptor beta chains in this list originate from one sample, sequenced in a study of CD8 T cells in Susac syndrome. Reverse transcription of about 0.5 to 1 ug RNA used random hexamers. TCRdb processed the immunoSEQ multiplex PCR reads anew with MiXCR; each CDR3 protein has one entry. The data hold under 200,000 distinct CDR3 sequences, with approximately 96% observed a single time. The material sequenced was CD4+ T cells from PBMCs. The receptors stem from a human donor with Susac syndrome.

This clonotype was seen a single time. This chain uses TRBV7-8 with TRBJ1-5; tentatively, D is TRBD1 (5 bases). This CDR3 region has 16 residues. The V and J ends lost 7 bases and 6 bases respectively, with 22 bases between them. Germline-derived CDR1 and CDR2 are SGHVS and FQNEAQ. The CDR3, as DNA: TGTGCCAGCACCCCCGGGGCCGCCAGGGTTGGTCAGCCCCAGCATTTT. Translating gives CASTPGAARVGQPQHF.

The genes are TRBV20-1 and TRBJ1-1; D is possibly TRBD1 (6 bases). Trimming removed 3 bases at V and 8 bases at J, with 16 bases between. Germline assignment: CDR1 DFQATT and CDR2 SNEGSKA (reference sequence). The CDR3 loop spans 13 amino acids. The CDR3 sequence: CSASAYRDIEAFF. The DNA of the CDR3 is TGCAGTGCTAGCGCGTACCGGGACATAGAAGCTTTCTTT.

CDR3 sequence (DNA): TGTGCCAGCAGCTCCTCAGACCCCTCCTACAATGAGCAGTTCTTC. It is translated as CASSSSDPSYNEQFF. This rearrangement joins TRBV11-2 to TRBJ2-1, with D uncertain. V was trimmed by 4 bases and J by 0 bases, leaving 10 bases between them. CDR3 length: 15 residues. Germline assignment: CDR1 SGHAT and CDR2 FQNNGV.

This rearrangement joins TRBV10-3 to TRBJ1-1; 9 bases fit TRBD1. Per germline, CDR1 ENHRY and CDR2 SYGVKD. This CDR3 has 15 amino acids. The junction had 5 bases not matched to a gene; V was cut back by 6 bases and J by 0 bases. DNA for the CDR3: TGTGCCATCAGGGAACGACAGGGGGTGAACACTGAAGCTTTCTTT. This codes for CAIRERQGVNTEAFF.

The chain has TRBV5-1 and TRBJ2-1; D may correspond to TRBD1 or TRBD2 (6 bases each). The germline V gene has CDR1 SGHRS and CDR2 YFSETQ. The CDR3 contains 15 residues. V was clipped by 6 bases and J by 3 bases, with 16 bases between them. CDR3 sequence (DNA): TGCGCCAGCACCCCTTTGAGGGGGGACTACAATGAGCAGTTCTTC. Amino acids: CASTPLRGDYNEQFF.

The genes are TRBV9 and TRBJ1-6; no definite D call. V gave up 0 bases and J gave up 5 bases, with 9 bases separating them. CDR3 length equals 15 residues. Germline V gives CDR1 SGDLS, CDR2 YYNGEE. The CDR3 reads CASSVAPGDNSPLHF. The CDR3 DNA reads TGTGCCAGCAGCGTAGCTCCCGGGGATAATTCACCCCTCCACTTT.

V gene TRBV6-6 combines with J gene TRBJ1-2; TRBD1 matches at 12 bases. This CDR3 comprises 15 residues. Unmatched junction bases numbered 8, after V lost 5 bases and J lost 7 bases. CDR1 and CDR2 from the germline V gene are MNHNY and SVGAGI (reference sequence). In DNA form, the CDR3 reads TGTGCCAGCAGTCAATCACCGGGACAGGGGGCTGGCTACACCTTC. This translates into CASSQSPGQGAGYTF.

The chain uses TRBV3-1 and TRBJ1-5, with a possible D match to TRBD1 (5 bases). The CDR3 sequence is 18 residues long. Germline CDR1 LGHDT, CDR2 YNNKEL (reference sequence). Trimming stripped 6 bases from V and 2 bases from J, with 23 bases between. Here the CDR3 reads CASSPNINRFLGNQPQHF. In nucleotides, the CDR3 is TGTGCCAGCAGTCCTAACATCAACAGGTTTCTCGGCAATCAGCCCCAGCATTTT. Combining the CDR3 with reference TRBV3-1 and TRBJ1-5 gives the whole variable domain DTAVSQTPKYLVTQMGNDKSIKCEQNLGHDTMYWYKQDSKKFLKIMFSYNNKELIINETVPNRFSPKSPDKAHLNLHINSLELGDSAVYFCASSPNINRFLGNQPQHFGDGTRLSIL.

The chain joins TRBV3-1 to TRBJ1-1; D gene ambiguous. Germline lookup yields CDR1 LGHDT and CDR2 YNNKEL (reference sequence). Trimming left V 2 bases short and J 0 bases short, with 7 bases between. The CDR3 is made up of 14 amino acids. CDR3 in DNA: TGTGCCAGCAGCCAAAGAGGGATGAACACTGAAGCTTTCTTT. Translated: CASSQRGMNTEAFF.

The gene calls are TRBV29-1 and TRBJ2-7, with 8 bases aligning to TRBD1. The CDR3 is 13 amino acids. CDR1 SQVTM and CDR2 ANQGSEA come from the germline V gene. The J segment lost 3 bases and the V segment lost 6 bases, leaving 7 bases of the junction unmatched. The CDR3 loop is CSVLDRGGYEQYF. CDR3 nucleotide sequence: TGCAGCGTACTAGACAGGGGAGGCTACGAGCAGTACTTC.

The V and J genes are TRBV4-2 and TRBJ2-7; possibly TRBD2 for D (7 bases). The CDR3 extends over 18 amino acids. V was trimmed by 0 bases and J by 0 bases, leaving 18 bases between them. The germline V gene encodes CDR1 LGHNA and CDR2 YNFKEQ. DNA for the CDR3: TGTGCCAGCAGCCAAGATCAAGGGGGGGCAACAAACTCCTACGAGCAGTACTTC. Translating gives CASSQDQGGATNSYEQYF.

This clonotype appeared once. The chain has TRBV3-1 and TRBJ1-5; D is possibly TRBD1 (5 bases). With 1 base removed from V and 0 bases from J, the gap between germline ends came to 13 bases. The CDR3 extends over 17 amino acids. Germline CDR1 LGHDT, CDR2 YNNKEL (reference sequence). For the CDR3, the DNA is TGTGCCAGCAGCCAAGTGAACAGGTGTTATAGCAATCAGCCCCAGCATTTT. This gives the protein CASSQVNRCYSNQPQHF. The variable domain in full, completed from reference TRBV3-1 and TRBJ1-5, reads DTAVSQTPKYLVTQMGNDKSIKCEQNLGHDTMYWYKQDSKKFLKIMFSYNNKELIINETVPNRFSPKSPDKAHLNLHINSLELGDSAVYFCASSQVNRCYSNQPQHFGDGTRLSIL.

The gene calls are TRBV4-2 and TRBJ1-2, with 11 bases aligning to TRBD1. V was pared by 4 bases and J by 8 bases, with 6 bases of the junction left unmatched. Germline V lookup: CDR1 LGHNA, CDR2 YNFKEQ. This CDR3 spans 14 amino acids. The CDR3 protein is CASSRGDRGEGYTF. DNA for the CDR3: TGTGCCAGCAGCCGCGGGGACAGGGGGGAGGGCTACACCTTC.

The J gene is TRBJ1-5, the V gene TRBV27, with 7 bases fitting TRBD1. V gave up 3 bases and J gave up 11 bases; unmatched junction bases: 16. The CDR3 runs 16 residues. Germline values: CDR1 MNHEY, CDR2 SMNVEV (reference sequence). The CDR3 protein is CASSFIFGTAVGSQHF. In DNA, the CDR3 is TGTGCCAGCAGTTTTATTTTTGGGACAGCCGTCGGGTCCCAGCATTTT.

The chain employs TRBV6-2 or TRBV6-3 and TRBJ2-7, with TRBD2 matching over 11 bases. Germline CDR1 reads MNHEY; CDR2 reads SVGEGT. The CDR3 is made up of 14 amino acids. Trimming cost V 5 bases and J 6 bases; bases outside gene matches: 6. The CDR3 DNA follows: TGTGCCAGCAGTGCTAGCGGGGGGCCTCCCGAGCAGTACTTC. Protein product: CASSASGGPPEQYF.

The CDR3 nucleotides read TGTGCCAGCTCACCAGAGCAGGGGTCGTACTATGGCTACACCTTC. It yields the protein CASSPEQGSYYGYTF. The chain uses TRBV18 and TRBJ1-2, with a weak D call TRBD1 (6 bases). The length of the CDR3 is 15 residues. V lost 2 bases to trimming and J lost 3 bases, with 13 bases between them. From germline, CDR1 is KGHSH and CDR2 LQKENI.

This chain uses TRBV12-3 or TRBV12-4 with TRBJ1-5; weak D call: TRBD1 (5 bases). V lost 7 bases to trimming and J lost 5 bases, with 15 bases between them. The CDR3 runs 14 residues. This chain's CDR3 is CASTRGGRHQPQHF. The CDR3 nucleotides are TGTGCCAGCACTAGGGGCGGTAGGCATCAGCCCCAGCATTTT.

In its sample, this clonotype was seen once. CDR3 in DNA: TGCAGTGCCGTCAGAAGCACAGATACGCAGTATTTT. Protein product: CSAVRSTDTQYF. V usage is TRBV20-1 and J usage is TRBJ2-3; D is unclear. Trimming took 6 bases from V and 0 from J, leaving 7 bases between them. This CDR3 is 12 amino acids long. Germline V gene sequence: CDR1 DFQATT, CDR2 SNEGSKA (reference sequence).

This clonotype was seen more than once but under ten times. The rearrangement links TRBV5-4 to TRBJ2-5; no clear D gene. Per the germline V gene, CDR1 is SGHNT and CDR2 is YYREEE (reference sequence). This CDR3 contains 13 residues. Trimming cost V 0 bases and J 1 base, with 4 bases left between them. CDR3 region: CASSLDPQETQYF. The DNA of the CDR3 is TGTGCCAGCAGCTTGGACCCCCAAGAGACCCAGTACTTC.

DNA of the CDR3: TGTGCCAGCAGCCAGATGACAGGGCCCTACTATGGCTACACCTTC. This codes for CASSQMTGPYYGYTF. The chain combines TRBV7-6 with TRBJ1-2; the match to TRBD1 covers 7 bases. This CDR3 has 15 amino acids. V lost 5 bases and J lost 3; bases outside the gene matches: 9. Germline lookup yields CDR1 SGHVS and CDR2 FNYEAQ. The entire variable domain, with the rest obtained from reference TRBV7-6 and TRBJ1-2, is as follows: GAGVSQSPRYKVTKRGQDVALRCDPISGHVSLYWYRQALGQGPEFLTYFNYEAQQDKSGLPNDRFSAERPEGSISTLTIQRTEQRDSAMYRCASSQMTGPYYGYTFGSGTRLTVV.

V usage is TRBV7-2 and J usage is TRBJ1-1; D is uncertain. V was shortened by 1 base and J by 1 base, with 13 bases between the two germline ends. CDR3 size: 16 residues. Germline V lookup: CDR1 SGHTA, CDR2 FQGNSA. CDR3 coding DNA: TGTGCCAGCAGCTTAGTTCCCGTACGACAGAACACTGAAGCTTTCTTT. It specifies CASSLVPVRQNTEAFF. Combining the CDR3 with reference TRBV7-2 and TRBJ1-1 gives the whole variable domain GAGVSQSPSNKVTEKGKDVELRCDPISGHTALYWYRQSLGQGLEFLIYFQGNSAPDKSGLPSDRFSAERTGGSVSTLTIQRTQQEDSAVYLCASSLVPVRQNTEAFFGQGTRLTVV.

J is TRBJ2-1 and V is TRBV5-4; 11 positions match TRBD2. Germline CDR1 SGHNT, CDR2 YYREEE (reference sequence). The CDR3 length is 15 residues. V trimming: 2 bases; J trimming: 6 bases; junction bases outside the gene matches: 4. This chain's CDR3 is CASSFTSGGLNEQFF. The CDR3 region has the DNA TGTGCCAGCAGCTTTACTAGCGGGGGACTCAATGAGCAGTTCTTC.